The T cell receptor beta chain under discussion was sequenced for a study of blood T cell repertoires in COVID-19. Study information: Specimens from acute and convalescent COVID-19 originated in the United States, Italy and Spain. T cells, B-cell-depleted T cells, or PBMCs supplied cDNA or gDNA.

Germline V gene sequence: CDR1 KGHSH, CDR2 LQKENI. This CDR3 has 15 residues. V trimming: 3 bases; J trimming: 5 bases; junction bases outside the gene matches: 7. Followed over time, Seattle patients had been enrolled while infection was active. In the case of this clone: The identical CDR3 is also encoded by other nucleotide sequences in the sample.

Original handling: Amplification of reference gene primers was used by the study to estimate nucleated cell counts. The table came from immunoSEQ multiplex PCR; TCRdb's copy has only in-frame clones and leaves some out. That table furnishes V, J and clone size, whereas the DNA furnished D and trimming. Of under 95,000 clones in the sample, under 85% were seen once. V is TRBV18 and J is TRBJ2-5; the match to TRBD2 covers 9 bases. Sequenced input: peripheral blood. This sequence was found in a woman over 75 with COVID-19, enrolled during active disease. The CDR3 here is CASSPLAGAGETQYF. DNA for the CDR3: TGTGCCAGCTCACCTTTAGCGGGGGCCGGGGAGACCCAGTACTTC. The whole variable domain, remainder taken from reference TRBV18 and TRBJ2-5, is NAGVMQNPRHLVRRRGQEARLRCSPMKGHSHVYWYRQLPEEGLKFMVYLQKENIIDESGMPKERFSAEFPKEGPSILRIQQVVRGDSAAYFCASSPLAGAGETQYFGPGTRLLVL.